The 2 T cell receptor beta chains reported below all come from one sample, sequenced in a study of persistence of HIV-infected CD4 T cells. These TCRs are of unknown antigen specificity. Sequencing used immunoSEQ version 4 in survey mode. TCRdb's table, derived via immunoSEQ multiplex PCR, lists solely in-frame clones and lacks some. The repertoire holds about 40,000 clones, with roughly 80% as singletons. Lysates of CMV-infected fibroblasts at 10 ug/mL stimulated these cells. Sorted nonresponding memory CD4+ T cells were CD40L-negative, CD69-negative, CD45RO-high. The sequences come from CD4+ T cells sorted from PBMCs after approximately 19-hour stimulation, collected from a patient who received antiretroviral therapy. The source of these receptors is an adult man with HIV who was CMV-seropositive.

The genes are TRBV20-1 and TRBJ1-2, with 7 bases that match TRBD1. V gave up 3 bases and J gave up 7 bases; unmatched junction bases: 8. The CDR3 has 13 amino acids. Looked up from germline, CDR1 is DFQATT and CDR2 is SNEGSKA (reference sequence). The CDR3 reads CSASSDRSAGYTF. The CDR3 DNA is TGCAGTGCTAGTTCGGACAGGAGTGCTGGCTACACCTTC.

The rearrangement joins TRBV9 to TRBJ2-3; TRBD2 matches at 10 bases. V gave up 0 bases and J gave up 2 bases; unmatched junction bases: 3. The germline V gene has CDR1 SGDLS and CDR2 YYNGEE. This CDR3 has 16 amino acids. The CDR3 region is CASSVGTSGATDTQYF. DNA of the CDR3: TGTGCCAGCAGCGTAGGAACTAGCGGGGCCACAGATACGCAGTATTTT.